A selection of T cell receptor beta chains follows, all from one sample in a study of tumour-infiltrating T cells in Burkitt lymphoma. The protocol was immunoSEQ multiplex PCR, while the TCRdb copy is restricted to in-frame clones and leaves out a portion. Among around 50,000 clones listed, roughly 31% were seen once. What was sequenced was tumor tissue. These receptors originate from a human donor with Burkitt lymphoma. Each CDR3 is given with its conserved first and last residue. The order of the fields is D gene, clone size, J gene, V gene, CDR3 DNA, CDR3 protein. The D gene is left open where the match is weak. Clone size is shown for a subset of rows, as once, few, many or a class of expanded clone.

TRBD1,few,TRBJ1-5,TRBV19,TGTGCCAGTAGTACTGGGACAGGGATCTACCAGCCCCAGCATTTT,CASSTGTGIYQPQHF
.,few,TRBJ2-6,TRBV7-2,TGTGCCAGCAGGGGTTATACTGGGGGTCCCTCTGGGGCCAACGTCCTGACTTTC,CASRGYTGGPSGANVLTF
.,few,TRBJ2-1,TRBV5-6,TGTGCCAGCAGCTTGGTGGGGCAGGCCTACAATGAGCAGTTCTTC,CASSLVGQAYNEQFF
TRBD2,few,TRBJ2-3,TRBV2,TGTGCCAGCAGCGGCCGAGCGGGGGGGCCACCAGATACGCAGTATTTT,CASSGRAGGPPDTQYF
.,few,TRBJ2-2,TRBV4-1,TGCGCCAGCAGCCAGCTCAGGGGGGAGCTGTTTTTT,CASSQLRGELFF
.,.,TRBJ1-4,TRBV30,TGTGCCTGGAGTCCCTCCTGGGGGGCCAGAGTTAATGAAAAACTGTTTTTT,CAWSPSWGARVNEKLFF
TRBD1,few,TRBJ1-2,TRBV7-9,TGTGCCAGCAGCTACCCCGGGACAGGGATGTATGGCTACACCTTC,CASSYPGTGMYGYTF
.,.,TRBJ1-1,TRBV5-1,TGCGCCAGCAGCTTGGGTCGGGTGAACACTGAAGCTTTCTTT,CASSLGRVNTEAFF
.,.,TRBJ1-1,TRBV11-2,TGTGCCAGCAGCCGTGTCCCCAGACTAACTGAAGCTTTCTTT,CASSRVPRLTEAFF
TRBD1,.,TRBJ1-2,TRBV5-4,TGTGCCAGCACCCCAGGGTTCGATGCGGGACAGGGGGCCTATGGCTACACCTTC,CASTPGFDAGQGAYGYTF
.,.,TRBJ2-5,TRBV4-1,TGCGCCAGCAGCCAATCACTAGCAGCGTGGGAGACCCAGTACTTC,CASSQSLAAWETQYF
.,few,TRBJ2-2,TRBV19,TGTGCCAGTAGGGGGGGGCAGGCCCAGGGCGCCGGGGAGCTGTTTTTT,CASRGGQAQGAGELFF
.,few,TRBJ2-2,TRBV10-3,TGTGCCATCAGTGATCCGGGGATAGGGGACACCGGGGAGCTGTTTTTT,CAISDPGIGDTGELFF
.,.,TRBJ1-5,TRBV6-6,TGTGCCAGCACTCAAGCAGGGGCTAGCAATCAGCCCCAGCATTTT,CASTQAGASNQPQHF
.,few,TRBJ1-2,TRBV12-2,TGTGCAAGTCGCCAAGACTATTCGACAGGGAAGTATGGCTACACCTTC,CASRQDYSTGKYGYTF
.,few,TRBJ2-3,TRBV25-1,TGTGCCAGCAGTGACCCTCCGGGACACTATACGCAGTATTTT,CASSDPPGHYTQYF
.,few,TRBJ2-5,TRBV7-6,TGTGCCAGCAGCTTAGCGTTTAGGGCACGCCGATTAAAAGAGACCCAGTACTTC,CASSLAFRARRLKETQYF
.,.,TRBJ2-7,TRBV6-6,TGTGCCAGCAGTTACTCGACAAACGGGGTTTACGAGCAGTACTTC,CASSYSTNGVYEQYF
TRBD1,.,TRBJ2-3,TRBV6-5,TGTGCCAGCAGTTCGGACAGGGGAAAGCAGTATTTT,CASSSDRGKQYF
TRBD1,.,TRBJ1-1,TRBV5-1,TGCGCCAGCAGCTTGGGGACAGGTAATATGAACACTGAAGCTTTCTTT,CASSLGTGNMNTEAFF
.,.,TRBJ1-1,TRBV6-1,TGTGCCAGCAGCGGCATCCCCATGAACACTGAAGCTTTCTTT,CASSGIPMNTEAFF
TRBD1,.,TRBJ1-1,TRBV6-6,TGTGCCAGCAAACGTACAGGGGGTGTGACTGAAGCTTTCTTT,CASKRTGGVTEAFF
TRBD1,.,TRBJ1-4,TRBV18,TGTGCCAGCTCCCCAGGAGGGGGCTATGAAAAACTGTTTTTT,CASSPGGGYEKLFF
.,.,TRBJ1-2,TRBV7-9,TGTGCCAGCAGCTTAGGGGGCTCCAGGATAGGCTATGGCTACACCTTC,CASSLGGSRIGYGYTF